The 19 T cell receptor beta chains listed next were all sequenced from one sample in a study of blood T cells in healthy people across ages. Together with a sample-barcoded 5' primer, a J-beta primer mix was included in a second PCR lasting about 6 to 12 cycles. Via MiXCR, TCRdb re-called the 5' RACE reads, giving one row per CDR3 protein. The data show 650,000 to 900,000 distinct CDR3 sequences, less than 80% seen once. The sample taken for sequencing was blood. The receptor set was obtained from a man aged 25-40 years in good health.

Note on this clonotype: Germline is not matched at one junction end, which may reflect a read error. The chain uses TRBV20-1 and TRBJ1-2, with unresolved D. Germline loops: CDR1 DFQATT, CDR2 SNEGSKA (reference sequence). The CDR3 is made up of 12 amino acids. The CDR3 region has the DNA TGCAGGGCTAGTGAAGCCGTCTATGGCTACACCTTC. Translated, it gives CRASEAVYGYTF.

The V and J genes are TRBV12-3 or TRBV12-4 and TRBJ2-3, with D possibly matching TRBD1 (5 bases). V was trimmed by 11 bases and J by 0 bases, leaving 6 bases between them. This CDR3 region has 11 residues. The CDR3 spells CAAGSTDTQYF. In DNA form, the CDR3 reads TGTGCCGCAGGGAGCACAGATACGCAGTATTTT.

Ten or more counts support this clonotype. V usage is TRBV3-1 and J usage is TRBJ2-7, with D possibly being TRBD1 (6 bases). Per the germline V gene, CDR1 is LGHDT and CDR2 is YNNKEL (reference sequence). The V end lost 1 base, the J end lost 2 bases, and 12 bases lay between the germline ends. The CDR3 runs 15 residues. The CDR3 spells CASSQVPQGPYEQYF. Here the CDR3 DNA reads TGTGCCAGCAGCCAAGTACCACAGGGTCCCTACGAGCAGTACTTC.

The V gene is TRBV11-3, the J gene TRBJ2-5; TRBD1 might be the D (6 bases). CDR1 is SGHNT and CDR2 is YENEEA in the germline V gene. Trimming shortened V by 2 bases and J by 5 bases, and 15 bases separated the two germline ends. The CDR3 covers 15 residues. The CDR3 nucleotides read TGTGCCAGCAGCTTAAGAACAGGGTATGGTGAGACCCAGTACTTC. Residues: CASSLRTGYGETQYF.

V and J are TRBV20-1 and TRBJ2-7; D not certain. CDR3 length: 11 residues. Trimming pared 3 bases from V and 7 bases from J, leaving 10 bases between. The germline CDR1 and CDR2 sequences are DFQATT and SNEGSKA (reference sequence). The CDR3 reads CSASPYGEQYF. The CDR3 DNA reads TGCAGTGCTAGTCCCTATGGTGAGCAGTACTTC.

J is TRBJ2-1 and V is TRBV5-6; 9 bases are shared with TRBD2. The CDR3 has 16 amino acids. Trimming cost V 3 bases and J 0 bases; bases outside gene matches: 4. In germline, CDR1 is SGHDT, CDR2 YYEEEE. Written as DNA, the CDR3 is TGTGCCAGCAGCTACCGCGGGGGGGCCTCCTACAATGAGCAGTTCTTC. Its protein product is CASSYRGGASYNEQFF.

The sample holds a few counts of this clonotype. The chain uses TRBV2 and TRBJ1-4; TRBD1 aligns across 9 bases. With 9 bases clipped from V and 3 bases from J, the junction kept 11 bases outside the gene matches. Germline CDR1 is SNHLY and CDR2 is FYNNEI. The CDR3 runs to 16 residues. CDR3 sequence reads: CARSEQGAAANEKLFF. The CDR3 DNA sequence: TGTGCCAGATCCGAACAGGGGGCGGCGGCTAATGAAAAACTGTTTTTT.

The chain recombines TRBV15 with TRBJ1-5; the D gene is possibly TRBD1 (5 bases). The CDR3 sequence is 16 residues long. The V end lost 3 bases, the J end lost 2 bases, and 14 bases lay between the germline ends. The germline V gene has CDR1 LNHNV and CDR2 YYDKDF (reference sequence). The CDR3 loop reads CATSRAPGRGNQPQHF. CDR3 bases: TGTGCCACCAGCAGGGCACCGGGACGAGGCAATCAGCCCCAGCATTTT.

About this clonotype itself: This clone may be a read error of a much larger clone one base away. The rearrangement uses TRBV9 and TRBJ1-2, with D unclear. CDR3 length equals 15 residues. Germline V gives CDR1 SGDLS, CDR2 YYNGEE. V lost 0 bases to trimming and J lost 13 bases, with 22 bases between them. CDR3 sequence: CASSVAPRSGLSFTF. The CDR3 nucleotides read TGTGCCAGCAGCGTAGCCCCAAGATCCGGTTTGAGCTTCACCTTC.

The CDR3 nucleotides read TGTGCCAGCAGTTTCCGGGGACACCCCTCTGGGGCCAACGTCCTGACTTTC. Translated, it gives CASSFRGHPSGANVLTF. The J gene is TRBJ2-6, the V gene TRBV12-3 or TRBV12-4, with D perhaps TRBD1 (6 bases). The CDR3 has 17 residues. Trimming removed 3 bases at V and 0 bases at J, with 12 bases between.

The chain couples TRBV6-2 or TRBV6-3 to TRBJ1-2; D is unresolved. V shed 0 bases and J shed 0 bases, with 11 bases lying between them. CDR3 size: 16 residues. In germline, CDR1 is MNHEY, CDR2 SVGEGT. In nucleotides, the CDR3 is TGTGCCAGCAGTTACTCTCCGGACGGCGCTAACTATGGCTACACCTTC. Amino acid sequence: CASSYSPDGANYGYTF.

This clonotype was picked up a small number of times. The rearrangement links TRBV10-3 to TRBJ2-5; 11 bases map to TRBD2. Germline V gene sequence: CDR1 ENHRY, CDR2 SYGVKD. The CDR3 sequence is 13 residues long. Written as DNA, the CDR3 is TGTTCCACGGGACTAGCGGCGCAAGAGACCCAGTACTTC. As protein: CSTGLAAQETQYF.

CDR3 in amino acids: CASSGNIQYF. The CDR3, as DNA: TGTGCCAGCAGTGGGAACATTCAGTACTTC. V usage is TRBV7-2 and J usage is TRBJ2-5; D not certain. The DNA end lines up better with TRBJ2-4; the J call may be wrong. Germline CDR1 SGHTA, CDR2 FQGNSA. This CDR3 has 10 amino acids.

To note about this clonotype: One base away lies a much larger clone, so this may be a sequencing read error. The rearrangement uses TRBV6-1 and TRBJ2-5; D is perhaps TRBD1 (5 bases). Germline V gives CDR1 MNHNS, CDR2 SASEGT. The CDR3 has 14 amino acids. Trimming left V 3 bases short and J 11 bases short, with 19 bases between. CDR3 protein: CASSEKGETDEQYF. In DNA, the CDR3 is TGTGCCAGCAGTGAGAAAGGGGAAACGGATGAGCAGTACTTC.

The CDR3 is CASSQADRGSRETQYF. Here the CDR3 DNA reads TGTGCCAGCAGCCAAGCGGACAGGGGGTCTCGGGAGACCCAGTACTTC. The chain couples TRBV3-1 to TRBJ2-5; TRBD1 aligns across 10 bases. The CDR3 is 16 amino acids. Germline V gives CDR1 LGHDT, CDR2 YNNKEL (reference sequence). V lost 1 base, J lost 5 bases, and 7 bases stayed unmatched.

This chain uses TRBV6-5 with TRBJ1-1; 9 nucleotides align to TRBD1. The CDR3 has 15 amino acids. J was trimmed by 3 bases and V by 6 bases; bases with no gene match: 8. Germline V lookup: CDR1 MNHEY, CDR2 SVGAGI. CDR3 sequence reads: CASSRDRGTYTEAFF. The CDR3 DNA sequence: TGTGCCAGCAGCCGCGACAGGGGGACGTACACTGAAGCTTTCTTT.

This clonotype was recorded a few times. CDR3 sequence reads: CASSGDSYYGYTF. The CDR3, as DNA: TGTGCCAGCAGTGGAGACAGCTACTATGGCTACACCTTC. J is TRBJ1-2 and V is TRBV6-1; tentative D call: TRBD1 (5 bases). The V end was cut by 4 bases, the J end by 3 bases, with 9 bases between. There are 13 residues in the CDR3. Germline-derived CDR1 and CDR2 are MNHNS and SASEGT.

This CDR3 reads CSARDPSPNYNSPLHF. The CDR3 bases are TGCAGTGCTAGAGATCCGTCCCCAAACTATAATTCACCCCTCCACTTT. The chain recombines TRBV20-1 with TRBJ1-6; D call uncertain. Germline CDR1 reads DFQATT; CDR2 reads SNEGSKA (reference sequence). CDR3 length equals 16 residues. V lost 0 bases to trimming and J lost 3 bases, with 12 bases between them.

The CDR3 sequence is CSAPGTKISGEQFF. In DNA form, the CDR3 reads TGCAGTGCCCCCGGGACTAAAATATCGGGTGAGCAGTTCTTC. The chain employs TRBV20-1 and TRBJ2-1, with TRBD2 identical over 7 bases. Trimming cost V 6 bases and J 9 bases; bases outside gene matches: 14. The germline V gene has CDR1 DFQATT and CDR2 SNEGSKA (reference sequence). CDR3 size: 14 residues.